This TCR beta chain was captured in a study of OX40 agonist ivuxolimab in advanced cancers. In germline, CDR1 is SGDLS, CDR2 YYNGEE. Trimming took 0 bases from V and 2 from J, leaving 6 bases between them. The CDR3 length is 13 residues. Clones were sequenced by immunoSEQ multiplex PCR, and TCRdb holds only the in-frame ones, with some missing. The table shows roughly 80,000 clones, with 86% occurring only once. This clone appeared once. This sequence joins TRBV9 and TRBJ2-7, with D hard to call. This specimen was CD4+ or CD8+ T cells sorted from blood, taken in a trial of the OX40 agonist ivuxolimab. The source of this sequence is an adult with an advanced solid tumor such as melanoma, head and neck, liver or kidney cancer. CDR3 sequence (DNA): TGTGCCAGCAGCGTAGTCCCCACCTACGAGCAGTACTTC. Translating gives CASSVVPTYEQYF.